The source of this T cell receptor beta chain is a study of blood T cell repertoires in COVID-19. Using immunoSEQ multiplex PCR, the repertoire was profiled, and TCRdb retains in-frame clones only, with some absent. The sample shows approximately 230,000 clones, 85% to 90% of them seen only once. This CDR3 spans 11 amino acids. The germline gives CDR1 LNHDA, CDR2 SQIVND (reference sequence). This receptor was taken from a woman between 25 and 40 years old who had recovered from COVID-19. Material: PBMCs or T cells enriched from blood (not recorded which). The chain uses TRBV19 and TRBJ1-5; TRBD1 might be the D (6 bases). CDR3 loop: CGTGWDQPQHF. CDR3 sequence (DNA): TGTGGAACAGGGTGGGATCAGCCCCAGCATTTT.